These 12 T cell receptor beta chains were sequenced from one sample in a study of blood T cell repertoires in COVID-19. Assay used: immunoSEQ multiplex PCR; TCRdb lists only in-frame clones, some missing. The sample holds about 240,000 clones, under 85% seen once. Sequences were obtained from peripheral blood. The receptor set was obtained from a human donor in a cohort sampled during active COVID-19.

CDR3 nucleotides: TGTGCCAGCAGCAGACAGATAACTGAAGCTTTCTTT. Translated, it gives CASSRQITEAFF. The chain combines TRBV6-5 with TRBJ1-1, with D possibly matching TRBD1 (5 bases). The germline V and J ends were trimmed by 6 bases and 5 bases, with 10 bases remaining between them. The CDR3 covers 12 residues. The germline V gene encodes CDR1 MNHEY and CDR2 SVGAGI.

This CDR3 is CASSAGQGYNEQFF. CDR3 DNA: TGCGCCAGCAGCGCAGGACAGGGCTACAATGAGCAGTTCTTC. V gene TRBV5-1 combines with J gene TRBJ2-1; 8 nucleotides line up with TRBD1. This CDR3 region has 14 residues. Germline-derived CDR1 and CDR2 are SGHRS and YFSETQ. V lost 4 bases to trimming and J lost 3 bases; unmatched junction nucleotides: 3. The entire variable domain, with the rest obtained from reference TRBV5-1 and TRBJ2-1, is as follows: KAGVTQTPRYLIKTRGQQVTLSCSPISGHRSVSWYQQTPGQGLQFLFEYFSETQRNKGNFPGRFSGRQFSNSRSEMNVSTLELGDSALYLCASSAGQGYNEQFFGPGTRLTVL.

The J gene is TRBJ1-6, the V gene TRBV28; TRBD1 matches at 7 bases. The trim removed 4 bases at V and 10 bases at J, leaving 7 bases unmatched. Germline loops: CDR1 MDHEN, CDR2 SYDVKM. The CDR3 extends over 14 amino acids. CDR3 sequence (DNA): TGTGCCAGCAGTTCCGGGACAGAAAGATCACCCCTCCACTTT. Protein: CASSSGTERSPLHF.

V usage is TRBV3-1 (or the pseudogene TRBV3-2) and J usage is TRBJ1-6; possible D gene TRBD1, 6 bases. The CDR3 length is 15 residues. V lost 1 base and J lost 9, with 13 bases in between. Germline CDR1 reads LGHDT; CDR2 reads YNNKEL (reference sequence). This CDR3 reads CASSQAQGISSPLHF. CDR3 in DNA: TGTGCCAGCAGCCAAGCCCAGGGGATTAGTTCACCCCTCCACTTT.

The CDR3 region has the DNA TGTGCCAGTACAAAGGGGCTCTACACAGATACGCAGTATTTT. This encodes CASTKGLYTDTQYF. J is TRBJ2-3 and V is TRBV19; a possible D gene is TRBD1 (5 bases). The CDR3 spans 14 residues. Germline values: CDR1 LNHDA, CDR2 SQIVND (reference sequence). V gave up 7 bases and J gave up 2 bases, with 13 bases separating them.

The chain combines TRBV4-1 with TRBJ2-1; 14 bases match TRBD2. The trim removed 4 bases at V and 8 bases at J, leaving 16 bases unmatched. From germline, CDR1 is MGHRA and CDR2 YSYEKL. The CDR3 runs to 19 residues. The CDR3 here is CASSRYKGTSGRSRDEQFF. CDR3 nucleotides: TGCGCCAGCAGCCGATACAAGGGGACTAGCGGGAGATCTCGAGATGAGCAGTTCTTC.

The chain recombines TRBV5-6 with TRBJ1-2; TRBD1 might be the D (6 bases). Germline V gene data show CDR1 as SGHDT and CDR2 as YYEEEE. The CDR3 runs to 14 residues. Deletions cut 2 bases from V and 2 bases from J, with 10 bases between. This CDR3 is CASSFGTTNYGYTF. In DNA form, the CDR3 reads TGTGCCAGCAGCTTCGGGACAACCAACTATGGCTACACCTTC.

The CDR3 here is CASSELRYGYTF. CDR3 nucleotide sequence: TGTGCCAGCAGTGAATTGAGGTATGGCTACACCTTC. The chain employs TRBV6-1 and TRBJ1-2; D uncertain. The germline CDR1 and CDR2 sequences are MNHNS and SASEGT. Between the trimmed V and J ends, which lost 2 bases and 5 bases, there was a span of 6 bases. This CDR3 region has 12 residues.

The V call is TRBV7-3, the J call TRBJ1-2; possible D gene TRBD1, 6 bases. V was trimmed by 5 bases and J by 7 bases, leaving 20 bases between them. CDR1 is SGHTA, CDR2 FQGTGA, per germline. The CDR3 covers 15 residues. In nucleotides, the CDR3 is TGTGCCAGCAGCCCATCGGGGGGGCTAATCCGTGGCTACACCTTC. As protein: CASSPSGGLIRGYTF.

This clone was counted once. Mismatch with germline at one junction end may stem from a read error. The chain combines TRBV18 with TRBJ2-7, with TRBD1 matching over 9 bases. The germline CDR1 and CDR2 sequences are KGHSH and LQKENI. The CDR3 has 15 residues. For the CDR3, the DNA is TGTGCCAGCTCCCCACAGGGGGCGTCGGTGAGTGAGCAGTACTTC. Translated: CASSPQGASVSEQYF.

The rearrangement joins TRBV5-1 to TRBJ2-1; TRBD1 might be the D (5 bases). This CDR3 is built from 16 residues. Germline V CDR1 and CDR2: SGHRS, YFSETQ. V shed 2 bases and J shed 6 bases, with 18 bases lying between them. This CDR3 reads CASSFLDWGFGNEQFF. CDR3 DNA: TGCGCCAGCAGCTTCCTAGACTGGGGCTTTGGCAATGAGCAGTTCTTC.

The chain combines TRBV7-2 with TRBJ2-1, with D possibly TRBD1 on 8 matching bases. The V end lost 5 bases, the J end lost 7 bases, and 24 bases lay between the germline ends. The length of the CDR3 is 17 residues. Germline CDR1 is SGHTA and CDR2 is FQGNSA. The CDR3 sequence: CASSPQGGGSVGNEQFF. CDR3 DNA sequence: TGTGCCAGCAGCCCACAGGGGGGCGGGAGCGTGGGTAATGAGCAGTTCTTC.